The present TCR beta chain was sequenced within a study of spatial heterogeneity in lung cancer. Findings of the study overall: How many expanded intratumoral alpha and beta TCRs were present tracked the tumor mutation count, which was a count of nonsynonymous mutations.

Time point here: sample taken at primary tumor resection. The CDR3 loop spans 11 amino acids. The ends were cut back, 6 bases at V and 1 base at J, with 5 bases in the middle. Germline CDR1 and CDR2: DFQATT and SNEGSKA (reference sequence). By share of the sample, this clonotype is medium-sized. The antigen is unknown. TCRdb re-called the 5' RACE reads through MiXCR, storing one row per CDR3 protein. This sample has over 5,000 distinct CDR3 sequences, with roughly 15% found just once. The TCR originated in a male donor with early-stage non-small cell lung cancer. J is TRBJ2-3 and V is TRBV20-1, with no clear D. The specimen comprised lung tumor tissue, sampled at surgery. The CDR3 DNA sequence: TGCAGTGCCAGGCGCACAGATACGCAGTATTTT. Encoded protein: CSARRTDTQYF.